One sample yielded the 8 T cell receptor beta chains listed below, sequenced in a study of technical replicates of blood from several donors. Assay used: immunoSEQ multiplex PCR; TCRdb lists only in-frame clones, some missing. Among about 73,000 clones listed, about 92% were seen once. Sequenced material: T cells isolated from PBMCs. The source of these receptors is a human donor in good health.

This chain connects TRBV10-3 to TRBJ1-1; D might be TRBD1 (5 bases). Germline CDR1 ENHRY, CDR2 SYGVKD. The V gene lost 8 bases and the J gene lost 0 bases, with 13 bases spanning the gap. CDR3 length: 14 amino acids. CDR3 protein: CAIGGGTMNTEAFF. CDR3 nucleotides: TGTGCCATCGGAGGAGGGACCATGAACACTGAAGCTTTCTTT.

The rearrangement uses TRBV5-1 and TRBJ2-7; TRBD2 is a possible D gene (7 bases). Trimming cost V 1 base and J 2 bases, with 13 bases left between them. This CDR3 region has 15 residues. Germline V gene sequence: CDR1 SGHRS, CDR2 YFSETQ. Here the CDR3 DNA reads TGCGCCAGCAGCTTGACGGGGGGCGCCCCCTACGAGCAGTACTTC. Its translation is CASSLTGGAPYEQYF.

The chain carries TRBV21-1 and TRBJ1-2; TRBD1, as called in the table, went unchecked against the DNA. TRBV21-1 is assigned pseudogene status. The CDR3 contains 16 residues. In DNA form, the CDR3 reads TGTGCCAGCGCCAGACAGGGCAGACCCTCTAACTATGGCTACACCTTC. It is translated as CASARQGRPSNYGYTF.

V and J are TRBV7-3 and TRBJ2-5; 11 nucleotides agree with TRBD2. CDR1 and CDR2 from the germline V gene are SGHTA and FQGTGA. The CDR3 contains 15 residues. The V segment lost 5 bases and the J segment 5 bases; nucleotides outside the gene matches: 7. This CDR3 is CASSTSSGGFETQYF. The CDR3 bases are TGTGCCAGCAGCACATCTAGCGGGGGGTTTGAGACCCAGTACTTC.

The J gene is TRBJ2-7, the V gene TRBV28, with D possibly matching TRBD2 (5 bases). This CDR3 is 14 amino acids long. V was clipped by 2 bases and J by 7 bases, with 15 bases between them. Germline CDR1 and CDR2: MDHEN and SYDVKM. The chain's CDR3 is CASSLDGLGREQYF. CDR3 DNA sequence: TGTGCCAGCAGTTTAGACGGACTCGGGCGAGAGCAGTACTTC.

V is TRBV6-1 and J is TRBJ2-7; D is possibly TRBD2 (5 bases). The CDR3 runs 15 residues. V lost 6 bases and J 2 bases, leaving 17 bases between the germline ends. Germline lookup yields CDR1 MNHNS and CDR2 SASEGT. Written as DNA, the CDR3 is TGTGCCAGCAGGGGGAGACACGATTACCCCTACGAGCAGTACTTC. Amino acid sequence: CASRGRHDYPYEQYF.

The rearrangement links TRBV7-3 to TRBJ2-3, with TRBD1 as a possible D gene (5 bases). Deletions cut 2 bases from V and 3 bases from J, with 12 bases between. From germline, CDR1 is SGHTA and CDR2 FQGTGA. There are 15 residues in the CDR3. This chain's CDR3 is CASSLQTARTDTQYF. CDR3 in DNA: TGTGCCAGCAGCTTACAGACAGCTAGAACAGATACGCAGTATTTT.

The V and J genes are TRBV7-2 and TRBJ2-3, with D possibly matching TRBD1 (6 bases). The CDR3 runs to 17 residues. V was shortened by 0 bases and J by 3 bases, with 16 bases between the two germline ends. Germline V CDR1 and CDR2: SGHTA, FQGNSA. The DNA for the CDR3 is TGTGCCAGCAGCTTAGCGCAACGAACAGGGCGGACAGATACGCAGTATTTT. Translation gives CASSLAQRTGRTDTQYF.